The entry below gives a single T cell receptor beta chain sequence along with its context. Data came from immunoSEQ multiplex PCR; TCRdb stores just in-frame clones and leaves some out. The profile covers more than 65,000 clones, with approximately 85% appearing a single time and about 17% taken by the ten largest. The data derive from a study of OX40 agonist ivuxolimab in advanced cancers. This CDR3 has 15 residues. The germline gives CDR1 LNHNV, CDR2 YYDKDF (reference sequence). Germline trimming cut 0 bases from V and 4 bases from J; bases unmatched to any gene: 1. The sequence was collected from an adult with an advanced solid tumor such as melanoma, head and neck, liver or kidney cancer. Sequenced material: CD4+ or CD8+ T cells sorted from blood, taken in a trial of the OX40 agonist ivuxolimab. V and J are TRBV15 and TRBJ2-1; TRBD2 aligns across 9 bases. The CDR3 region is CATSRDAGGYNEQFF. The CDR3 nucleotides read TGTGCCACCAGCAGAGATGCGGGAGGGTACAATGAGCAGTTCTTC.